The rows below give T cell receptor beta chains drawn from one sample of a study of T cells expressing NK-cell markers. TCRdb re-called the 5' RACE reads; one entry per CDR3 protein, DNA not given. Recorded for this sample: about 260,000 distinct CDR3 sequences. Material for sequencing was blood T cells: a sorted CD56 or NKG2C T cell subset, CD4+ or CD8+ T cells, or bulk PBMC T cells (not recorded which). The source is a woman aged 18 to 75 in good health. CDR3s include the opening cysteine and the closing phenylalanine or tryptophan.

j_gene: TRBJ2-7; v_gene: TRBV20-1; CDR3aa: CSAREPGEQYF
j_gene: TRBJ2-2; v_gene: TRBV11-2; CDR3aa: CASSLKLAGGTGELFF
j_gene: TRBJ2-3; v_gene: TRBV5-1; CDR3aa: CASSRQGNTQYF
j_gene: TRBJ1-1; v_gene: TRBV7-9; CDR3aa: CASSRHQGRTEAFF
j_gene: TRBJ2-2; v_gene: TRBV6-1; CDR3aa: CASSPGRGNTGELFF
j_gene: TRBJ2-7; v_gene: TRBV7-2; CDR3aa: CASSLWQGAVYEQYF
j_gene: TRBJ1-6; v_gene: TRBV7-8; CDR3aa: CASSLAQGRGGSPLHF
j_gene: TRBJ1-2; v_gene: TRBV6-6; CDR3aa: CASTLGGGYTF
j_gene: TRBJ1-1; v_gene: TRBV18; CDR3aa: CASSPEWDTEAFF
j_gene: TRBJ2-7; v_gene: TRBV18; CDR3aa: CASSPMEGDYEQYF
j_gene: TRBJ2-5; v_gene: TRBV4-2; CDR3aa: CASRSGQGIEETQYF
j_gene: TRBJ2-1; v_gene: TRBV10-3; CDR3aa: CAIRAGDSSYNEQFF
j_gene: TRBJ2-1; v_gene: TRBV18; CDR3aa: CASSPRGMALGLAYNEQFF
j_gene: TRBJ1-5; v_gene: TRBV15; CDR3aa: CATSTSRQGGNQPQHF
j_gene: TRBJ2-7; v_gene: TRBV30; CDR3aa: CAWSTPLSEQYF
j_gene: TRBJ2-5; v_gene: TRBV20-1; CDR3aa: CSARAALRIYQETQYF
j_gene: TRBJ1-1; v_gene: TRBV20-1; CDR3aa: CSASGGVWTEAFF
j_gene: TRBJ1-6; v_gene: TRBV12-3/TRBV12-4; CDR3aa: CASSSLLGFSPLHF
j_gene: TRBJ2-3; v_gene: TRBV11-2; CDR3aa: CASSLVGGSLTDTQYF
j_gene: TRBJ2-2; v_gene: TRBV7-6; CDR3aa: CASSSQGTGELFF
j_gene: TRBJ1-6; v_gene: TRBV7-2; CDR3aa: CASSLVGKSPLHF
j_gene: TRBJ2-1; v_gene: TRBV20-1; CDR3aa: CSARGQGQQFF
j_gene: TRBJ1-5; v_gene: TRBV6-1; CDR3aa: CASRDKGQGAQPQHF
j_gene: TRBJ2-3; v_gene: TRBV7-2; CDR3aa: CASSPTSGGADTQYF
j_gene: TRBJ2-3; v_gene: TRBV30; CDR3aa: CAWSGFGDTQYF
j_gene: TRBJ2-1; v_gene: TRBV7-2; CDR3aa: CASSFFAGISYNEQFF
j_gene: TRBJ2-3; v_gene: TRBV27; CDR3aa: CASSWAETDTQYF
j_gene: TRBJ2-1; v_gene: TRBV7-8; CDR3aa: CASSYRTPHNEQFF